This TCR beta chain came from a study of OX40 agonist ivuxolimab in advanced cancers. Sequenced by immunoSEQ multiplex PCR; TCRdb stores in-frame clones only, minus some. The profile shows about 53,000 clones, approximately 90% of them singletons. The CDR3 sequence is 15 residues long. Trimming shortened V by 5 bases and J by 5 bases, and 18 bases separated the two germline ends. Germline CDR1 MNHNS, CDR2 SASEGT. This receptor was obtained from an adult with an advanced solid tumor such as melanoma, head and neck, liver or kidney cancer. The material was CD4+ or CD8+ T cells sorted from blood, obtained in a trial of the OX40 agonist ivuxolimab. The V call is TRBV6-1, the J call TRBJ1-2, with D perhaps TRBD1 (5 bases). The CDR3 DNA reads as TGTGCCAGCAGTAAGACGAAACGGGACGGGTATGGCTACACCTTC. Its protein product is CASSKTKRDGYGYTF.